The 10 T cell receptor beta chains below come from one sample, sequenced in a study of blood T cells in healthy people across ages. A sample-barcoded 5' primer and a J-beta primer mix were used in a second PCR of roughly 6 to 11 cycles. TCRdb ran MiXCR on the 5' RACE reads and lists one entry per CDR3 protein. The sample lists roughly 800,000 distinct CDR3 sequences, roughly 60% occurring once. The sample was blood. All receptors come from a young man in good health.

Written as DNA, the CDR3 is TGCAGTGCTGAGATCAGCAATCAGCCCCAGCATTTT. Encoded protein: CSAEISNQPQHF. The genes are TRBV20-1 and TRBJ1-5; no clear D gene. Germline V gives CDR1 DFQATT, CDR2 SNEGSKA (reference sequence). This CDR3 region has 12 residues. V lost 5 bases, J lost 1 base, and 6 bases lay in between.

The V and J genes are TRBV6-6 and TRBJ1-1; no clear D gene. The germline CDR1 and CDR2 sequences are MNHNY and SVGAGI (reference sequence). The CDR3 covers 12 residues. Trimming removed 8 bases from V and 4 bases from J, with 11 bases in between. The CDR3 DNA follows: TGTGCCAGCCACAACCGGGGCACTGAAGCTTTCTTT. Protein: CASHNRGTEAFF.

The chain uses TRBV5-1 and TRBJ1-1; no firm D call. V lost 4 bases, J lost 4 bases, and 11 bases lay in between. Germline V gives CDR1 SGHRS, CDR2 YFSETQ. This CDR3 has 13 residues. The CDR3 sequence: CASSITVPTEAFF. CDR3 nucleotides: TGCGCCAGCAGCATAACAGTCCCCACTGAAGCTTTCTTT.

The chain uses TRBV9 and TRBJ2-7, with TRBD2 matching 11 bases. Germline CDR1 SGDLS, CDR2 YYNGEE. This CDR3 has 15 residues. The V and J ends lost 5 bases and 0 bases, in that order; junction bases with no gene match: 4. In nucleotides, the CDR3 is TGTGCCAGCAGTGCCGGGACTAGCGGCTCCTACGAGCAGTACTTC. Translated, it gives CASSAGTSGSYEQYF.

The chain couples TRBV6-5 to TRBJ2-2; D is unclear. The germline V gene encodes CDR1 MNHEY and CDR2 SVGAGI. This CDR3 spans 12 amino acids. V lost 2 bases to trimming and J lost 8 bases, with 6 bases between them. The CDR3 region is CASSYETGELFF. The CDR3, as DNA: TGTGCCAGCAGTTACGAAACTGGGGAGCTGTTTTTT.

This rearrangement joins TRBV7-9 to TRBJ2-1; no firm D call. The CDR3 length is 12 residues. Germline V CDR1 and CDR2: SEHNR, FQNEAQ (reference sequence). V shed 2 bases and J shed 9 bases, with 8 bases lying between them. The chain's CDR3 is CASSLSRSEQFF. The DNA for the CDR3 is TGTGCCAGCAGCTTATCTAGGTCTGAGCAGTTCTTC.

V and J are TRBV4-2 and TRBJ2-4; TRBD2 agrees at 11 bases. The CDR3 covers 14 residues. V lost 2 bases and J lost 13; bases outside the gene matches: 7. Germline lookup yields CDR1 LGHNA and CDR2 YNFKEQ. The CDR3 loop reads CASSQYGTSGKQYF. CDR3 bases: TGTGCCAGCAGCCAATATGGGACTAGCGGAAAGCAGTACTTC.

This clonotype occurred once. Here the CDR3 DNA reads TGTGCCAGCAAACGACCAGGGGCGGATGAGCAGTTCTTC. It is translated as CASKRPGADEQFF. This rearrangement joins TRBV7-2 to TRBJ2-1; D perhaps matches TRBD1 (6 bases). The V and J ends lost 7 bases and 8 bases respectively, with 15 bases between them. CDR3 length equals 13 residues. The germline V gene has CDR1 SGHTA and CDR2 FQGNSA. Complete variable domain (other parts from reference TRBV7-2 and TRBJ2-1): GAGVSQSPSNKVTEKGKDVELRCDPISGHTALYWYRQSLGQGLEFLIYFQGNSAPDKSGLPSDRFSAERTGGSVSTLTIQRTQQEDSAVYLCASKRPGADEQFFGPGTRLTVL.

The chain carries TRBV7-2 and TRBJ2-5; 7 positions match TRBD1. The CDR3 is made up of 16 amino acids. V lost 1 base to trimming and J lost 5 bases; unmatched junction nucleotides: 10. Germline CDR1 and CDR2: SGHTA and FQGNSA. CDR3 coding DNA: TGTGCCAGCAGCTTAGTCGCGCCTTCCAGGGGGGAGACCCAGTACTTC. Amino acid sequence: CASSLVAPSRGETQYF. Using reference TRBV7-2 and TRBJ2-5 for the parts outside the CDR3, the full variable domain is GAGVSQSPSNKVTEKGKDVELRCDPISGHTALYWYRQSLGQGLEFLIYFQGNSAPDKSGLPSDRFSAERTGGSVSTLTIQRTQQEDSAVYLCASSLVAPSRGETQYFGPGTRLLVL.

This clonotype was seen just once. The junction does not match germline at one end; this may be a read error. The chain uses TRBV12-3 or TRBV12-4 and TRBJ2-7, with D possibly matching TRBD2 (5 bases). The CDR3 contains 15 residues. This chain's CDR3 is CASSLYRGSNYEQYF. The CDR3 nucleotides read TGCGCCAGCAGTTTGTATCGGGGTTCCAACTACGAGCAGTACTTC.